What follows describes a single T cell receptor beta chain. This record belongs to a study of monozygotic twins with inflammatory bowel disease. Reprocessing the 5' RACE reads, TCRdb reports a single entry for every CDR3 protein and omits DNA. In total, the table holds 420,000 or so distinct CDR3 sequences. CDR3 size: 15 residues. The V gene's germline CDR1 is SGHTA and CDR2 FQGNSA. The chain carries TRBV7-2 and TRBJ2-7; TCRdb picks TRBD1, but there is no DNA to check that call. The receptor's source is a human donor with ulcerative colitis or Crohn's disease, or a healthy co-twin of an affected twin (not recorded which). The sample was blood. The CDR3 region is CASSLAAGPTYEQYF.